Listed here are 23 T cell receptor beta chains from one sample, sequenced in a study of blood T cell repertoires in COVID-19. Libraries were prepared by immunoSEQ multiplex PCR; TCRdb keeps only in-frame clonotypes and omits some of them. The data hold around 150,000 clones, with more than 75% observed a single time. Sequencing used peripheral blood. Receptor source: a man between 18 and 29 years old with acute or convalescent COVID-19.

This chain's CDR3 is CASSLSLTSGRNEQFF. The CDR3 DNA reads TGTGCCAGCAGTTTATCCCTGACTAGCGGGAGGAATGAGCAGTTCTTC. The V and J genes are TRBV27 and TRBJ2-1; TRBD2 aligns across 13 bases. CDR3 size: 16 residues. The V gene's germline CDR1 is MNHEY and CDR2 SMNVEV (reference sequence). J gave up 7 bases and V 0 bases, and 3 bases lay outside the gene matches.

J is TRBJ1-1 and V is TRBV11-2; tentative D call: TRBD1 (6 bases). This CDR3 comprises 14 residues. CDR1 and CDR2 (germline): SGHAT, FQNNGV. V lost 2 bases and J lost 5, with 12 bases in between. CDR3 in amino acids: CASSLTGLATEAFF. The DNA of the CDR3 is TGTGCCAGCAGCTTAACAGGGCTGGCGACTGAAGCTTTCTTT.

The chain employs TRBV5-5 and TRBJ2-5, with D tentatively TRBD1 (6 bases). This CDR3 comprises 14 residues. Trimming pared 2 bases from V and 3 bases from J, leaving 11 bases between. Germline assignment: CDR1 SGHKS and CDR2 YYEKEE (reference sequence). The CDR3 sequence: CASSFWGLEETQYF. As DNA, the CDR3 is TGTGCCAGCAGCTTCTGGGGGCTGGAAGAGACCCAGTACTTC.

With respect to this clone: The same CDR3 arises from other DNA sequences in this sample as well. This chain links TRBV18 with TRBJ2-3; D remains unclear. This CDR3 comprises 15 residues. Germline V CDR1 and CDR2: KGHSH, LQKENI. Trimming stripped 0 bases from V and 0 bases from J, with 7 bases between. DNA of the CDR3: TGTGCCAGCTCACCACCGGGCGCCAGCACAGATACGCAGTATTTT. This sequence encodes CASSPPGASTDTQYF.

This sequence joins TRBV5-1 and TRBJ2-1; 10 nucleotides align to TRBD2. The V and J ends lost 4 bases and 10 bases, in that order; junction bases with no gene match: 11. CDR1 and CDR2 from the germline V gene are SGHRS and YFSETQ. This CDR3 is built from 15 residues. CDR3 nucleotides: TGCGCCAGCAGCCGGGGGACTAGCGCGACTGCAGAGCAGTTCTTC. It translates to CASSRGTSATAEQFF.

The chain has TRBV6-5 and TRBJ1-4; no firm D call. With 2 bases removed from V and 7 bases from J, the gap between germline ends came to 8 bases. Germline-derived CDR1 and CDR2 are MNHEY and SVGAGI. The CDR3 consists of 13 residues. The CDR3 DNA reads as TGTGCCAGCAGTTACGCTCCGGGTGAAAAACTGTTTTTT. As protein: CASSYAPGEKLFF.

This clone came up once. The chain is built from TRBV25-1 and TRBJ2-1, with 8 bases lining up with TRBD1. Germline trimming cut 6 bases from V and 3 bases from J; bases unmatched to any gene: 13. The germline gives CDR1 MGHDK, CDR2 SYGVNS. The CDR3 totals 17 residues. The chain's CDR3 is CASSQGQGGVGYNEQFF. The CDR3 nucleotides read TGTGCCAGCAGCCAAGGACAGGGTGGTGTGGGCTACAATGAGCAGTTCTTC.

The chain carries TRBV6-5 and TRBJ1-5; D is perhaps TRBD1 (5 bases). This CDR3 comprises 12 residues. V shed 6 bases and J shed 8 bases, with 11 bases lying between them. CDR1 is MNHEY and CDR2 is SVGAGI in the germline V gene. The CDR3: CASRVGVKPQHF. Written as DNA, the CDR3 is TGTGCCAGCAGGGTAGGGGTAAAGCCCCAGCATTTT.

V is TRBV14 and J is TRBJ1-2; the match to TRBD1 covers 7 bases. Germline CDR1 SGHDN, CDR2 FVKESK. The CDR3 length is 14 residues. The V segment lost 1 base and the J segment 3 bases; nucleotides outside the gene matches: 2. DNA of the CDR3: TGTGCCAGCAGCCAAGGGGACAGATACTATGGCTACACCTTC. Translated: CASSQGDRYYGYTF.

The chain couples TRBV10-2 to TRBJ1-1, with D possibly matching TRBD1 (6 bases). From germline, CDR1 is WSHSY and CDR2 SAAADI. V was shortened by 0 bases and J by 0 bases, with 11 bases between the two germline ends. The CDR3 spans 16 residues. For the CDR3, the DNA is TGCGCCAGCAGTGAGTCAGGGGGGGCGATGAACACTGAAGCTTTCTTT. This encodes CASSESGGAMNTEAFF.

The gene calls are TRBV19 and TRBJ2-7; 7 nucleotides line up with TRBD2. The V gene's germline CDR1 is LNHDA and CDR2 SQIVND (reference sequence). The CDR3 has 14 residues. V gave up 0 bases and J gave up 9 bases; unmatched junction bases: 8. CDR3 residues: CASSIDGGGLAQYF. DNA of the CDR3: TGTGCCAGTAGTATAGATGGCGGGGGTTTGGCGCAGTACTTC.

A single count supports this clone. V usage is TRBV11-2 and J usage is TRBJ2-1; 9 bases are a match to TRBD1. Germline values: CDR1 SGHAT, CDR2 FQNNGV. The CDR3 loop spans 15 amino acids. Trimming removed 5 bases from V and 9 bases from J; junction bases left unmatched: 11. CDR3 sequence reads: CASSPTGTGHGEQFF. CDR3 DNA sequence: TGTGCCAGCAGCCCAACCGGGACAGGGCACGGTGAGCAGTTCTTC. Variable domain in full (rest from reference TRBV11-2 and TRBJ2-1): EAGVAQSPRYKIIEKRQSVAFWCNPISGHATLYWYQQILGQGPKLLIQFQNNGVVDDSQLPKDRFSAERLKGVDSTLKIQPAKLEDSAVYLCASSPTGTGHGEQFFGPGTRLTVL.

V and J are TRBV5-1 and TRBJ2-2; 8 nucleotides align to TRBD1. The CDR3 sequence is 14 residues long. The V and J ends lost 3 bases and 3 bases, in that order; junction bases with no gene match: 1. In germline, CDR1 is SGHRS, CDR2 YFSETQ. CDR3 loop: CASSSTGDTGELFF. CDR3 nucleotides: TGCGCCAGCAGCTCGACAGGGGACACCGGGGAGCTGTTTTTT.

This clone was counted only a few times. DNA for the CDR3: TGTGCCAGCAAAAAAACAGGGCATACTAACTATGGCTACACCTTC. Residues: CASKKTGHTNYGYTF. The chain joins TRBV6-6 to TRBJ1-2, with a weak D call TRBD1 (6 bases). CDR1 and CDR2 from the germline V gene are MNHNY and SVGAGI (reference sequence). The germline V and J ends were trimmed by 7 bases and 0 bases, with 15 bases remaining between them. This CDR3 has 15 residues.

This sequence joins TRBV4-1 and TRBJ1-2, with D perhaps matching TRBD1 (6 bases). This CDR3 region has 16 residues. The ends were cut back, 5 bases at V and 3 bases at J, with 19 bases in the middle. Looked up from germline, CDR1 is MGHRA and CDR2 is YSYEKL. CDR3 in DNA: TGCGCCAGCAGCATATCCGCACGTGAGGGGGACTATGGCTACACCTTC. Translated: CASSISAREGDYGYTF.

This chain connects TRBV12-3 or TRBV12-4 to TRBJ1-5; no firm D call. Trimming shortened V by 3 bases and J by 5 bases, and 8 bases separated the two germline ends. This CDR3 is built from 13 residues. The CDR3 is CASSFGRDQPQHF. The CDR3 nucleotides read TGTGCCAGCAGTTTCGGGCGGGATCAGCCCCAGCATTTT.

The rearrangement uses TRBV19 and TRBJ1-2; 10 nucleotides match TRBD1. Germline values: CDR1 LNHDA, CDR2 SQIVND (reference sequence). CDR3 size: 16 residues. The junction had 14 bases not matched to a gene; V was cut back by 7 bases and J by 6 bases. The CDR3 protein is CASMGLGTGELDGYTF. In DNA, the CDR3 is TGTGCCAGTATGGGCCTGGGGACAGGGGAATTGGATGGCTACACCTTC.

V gene TRBV10-2 combines with J gene TRBJ1-5, with 8 positions matching TRBD1. CDR3 length: 14 residues. Germline lookup yields CDR1 WSHSY and CDR2 SAAADI. V was pared by 4 bases and J by 5 bases, with 4 bases of the junction left unmatched. The CDR3 reads CASSGDRRDQPQHF. Written as DNA, the CDR3 is TGCGCCAGCAGTGGGGACAGGCGGGATCAGCCCCAGCATTTT.

Turning to this clone: This CDR3 is also generated by other DNA sequences in the sample. The genes are TRBV18 and TRBJ2-5, with a weak D call TRBD2 (5 bases). Germline V CDR1 and CDR2: KGHSH, LQKENI. V was clipped by 0 bases and J by 4 bases, with 6 bases between them. This CDR3 is 13 amino acids long. DNA for the CDR3: TGTGCCAGCTCACCACCGGGGAGAGAGACCCAGTACTTC. The encoded protein is CASSPPGRETQYF.

The CDR3 region is CASSPWATGVRLGYTF. The CDR3 DNA is TGTGCCAGTAGTCCCTGGGCGACAGGGGTTAGGCTTGGCTACACCTTC. The chain couples TRBV19 to TRBJ1-2; 8 nucleotides align to TRBD1. This CDR3 spans 16 amino acids. V gave up 5 bases and J gave up 7 bases; unmatched junction bases: 15. Germline V lookup: CDR1 LNHDA, CDR2 SQIVND (reference sequence).

The rearrangement links TRBV10-3 to TRBJ1-2, with D possibly being TRBD1 (6 bases). The V gene lost 0 bases and the J gene lost 3 bases, with 8 bases spanning the gap. Germline assignment: CDR1 ENHRY and CDR2 SYGVKD. This CDR3 has 14 amino acids. CDR3 loop: CAISESGGHYGYTF. The CDR3 DNA reads TGTGCCATCAGTGAGTCGGGGGGGCACTATGGCTACACCTTC.

V is TRBV10-3 and J is TRBJ2-3; no definite D call. Germline lookup yields CDR1 ENHRY and CDR2 SYGVKD. Trimming removed 2 bases at V and 2 bases at J, with 17 bases between. The CDR3 is 17 residues long. CDR3 nucleotides: TGTGCCATCAGTGAGAGAGTGGCATCCACTAACACAGATACGCAGTATTTT. It translates to CAISERVASTNTDTQYF.

The chain combines TRBV27 with TRBJ1-2; D not certain. The CDR3 spans 16 residues. Germline loops: CDR1 MNHEY, CDR2 SMNVEV (reference sequence). V lost 6 bases and J lost 7, with 24 bases in between. CDR3 DNA sequence: TGTGCCAGCAGACCCAGGCAGGACCTCCGGGGAAGTGGCTACACCTTC. Translating gives CASRPRQDLRGSGYTF.